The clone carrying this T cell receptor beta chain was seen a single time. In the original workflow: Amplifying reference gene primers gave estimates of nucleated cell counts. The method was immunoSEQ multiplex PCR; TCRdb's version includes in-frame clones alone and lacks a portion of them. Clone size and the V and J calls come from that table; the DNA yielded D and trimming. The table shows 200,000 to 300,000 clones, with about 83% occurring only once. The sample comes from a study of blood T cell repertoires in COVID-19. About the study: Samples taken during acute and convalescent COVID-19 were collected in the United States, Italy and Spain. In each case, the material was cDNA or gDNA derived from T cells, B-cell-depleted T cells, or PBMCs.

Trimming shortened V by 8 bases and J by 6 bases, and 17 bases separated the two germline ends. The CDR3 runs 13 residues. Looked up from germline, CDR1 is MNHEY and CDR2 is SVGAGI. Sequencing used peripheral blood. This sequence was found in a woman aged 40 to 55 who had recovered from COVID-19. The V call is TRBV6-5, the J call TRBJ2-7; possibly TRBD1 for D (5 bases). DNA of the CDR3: TGTGCCAGCTCCCCCTACAGGATCGGCGAGCAGTACTTC. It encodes CASSPYRIGEQYF.